This T cell receptor beta chain was captured in a study of T cells in Graves' hyperthyroidism and ophthalmopathy. What was amplified from RNA transcripts were TCR beta CDR3 regions. The TCR CDR3 first-round RT-PCR relied on the HTBI primer set. TCRdb used MiXCR to reprocess the multiplex PCR reads, holding one entry per CDR3 protein. The profile shows hundreds of thousands of distinct CDR3 sequences, approximately 15% of them singletons. This clonotype was found many times. The sequencing sample was made of blood. This clonotype was sampled from a woman aged 18-29 years with Graves' hyperthyroidism.

The CDR3 is CASSVVIGGNEKLFF. Written as DNA, the CDR3 is TGTGCCAGCAGTGTTGTAATCGGAGGTAATGAAAAACTGTTTTTT. The J gene is TRBJ1-4, the V gene TRBV6-1, with D unclear. Germline V gene sequence: CDR1 MNHNS, CDR2 SASEGT. Trimming pared 4 bases from V and 4 bases from J, leaving 13 bases between. The CDR3 spans 15 residues.